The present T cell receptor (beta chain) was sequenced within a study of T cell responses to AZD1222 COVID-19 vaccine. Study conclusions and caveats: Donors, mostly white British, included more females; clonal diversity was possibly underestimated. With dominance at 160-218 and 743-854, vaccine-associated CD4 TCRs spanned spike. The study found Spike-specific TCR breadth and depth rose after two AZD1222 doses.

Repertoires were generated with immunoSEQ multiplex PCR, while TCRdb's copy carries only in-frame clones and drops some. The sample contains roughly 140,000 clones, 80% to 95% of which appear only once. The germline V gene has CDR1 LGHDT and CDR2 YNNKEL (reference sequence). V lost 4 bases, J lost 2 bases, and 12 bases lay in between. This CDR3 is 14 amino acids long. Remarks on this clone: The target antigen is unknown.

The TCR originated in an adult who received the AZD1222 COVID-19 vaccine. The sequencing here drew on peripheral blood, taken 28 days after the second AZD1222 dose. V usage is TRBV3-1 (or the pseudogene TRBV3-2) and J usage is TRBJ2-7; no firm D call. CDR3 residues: CASSPLPRAYEQYF. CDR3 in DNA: TGTGCCAGCAGCCCTTTACCACGAGCCTACGAGCAGTACTTC.